This T cell receptor beta chain was found in a study of blood T cell repertoires in COVID-19. Study information: The analysed material was cDNA or gDNA that came from T cells, B-cell-depleted T cells, or PBMCs.

This CDR3 contains 16 residues. V lost 2 bases to trimming and J lost 3 bases, with 16 bases between them. Germline CDR1 is SGHNT and CDR2 is YYREEE (reference sequence). As originally analysed: Estimated nucleated cell counts came from reference gene primer amplification. Clones were read by immunoSEQ multiplex PCR, and TCRdb kept only the in-frame ones, dropping some. That table gives V, J and clone size, and the DNA gave D and trimming. The sample has around 260,000 clones, about 91% seen once; the top ten hold 2.5% to 3%. Patients in Seattle were enrolled during active infection, then followed longitudinally.

This sequence was found in a person between 18 and 30 years old with COVID-19, enrolled during active disease. The genes are TRBV5-4 and TRBJ2-3; D perhaps matches TRBD2 (6 bases). The specimen sequenced was peripheral blood. The CDR3 DNA is TGTGCCAGCAGCTTTGCGCGGGATGTGACAACAGATACGCAGTATTTT. It yields the protein CASSFARDVTTDTQYF.